This T cell receptor (beta chain) was profiled in a study of blood T cell repertoires in COVID-19. The CDR3 covers 13 residues. Trimming pared 5 bases from V and 5 bases from J, leaving 12 bases between. Assay: immunoSEQ multiplex PCR; the TCRdb copy retains only in-frame clones and omits some. The sample carries some 71,000 clones, 90% recorded once. This sequence joins TRBV12-3 or TRBV12-4 and TRBJ1-1, with D maybe TRBD1 (5 bases). This TCR derives from a man aged 45-65 years with acute or convalescent COVID-19. Sequenced sample: peripheral blood. For the CDR3, the DNA is TGTGCCAGCAGTCCCCGACGGACAACTGAAGCTTTCTTT. Protein product: CASSPRRTTEAFF.